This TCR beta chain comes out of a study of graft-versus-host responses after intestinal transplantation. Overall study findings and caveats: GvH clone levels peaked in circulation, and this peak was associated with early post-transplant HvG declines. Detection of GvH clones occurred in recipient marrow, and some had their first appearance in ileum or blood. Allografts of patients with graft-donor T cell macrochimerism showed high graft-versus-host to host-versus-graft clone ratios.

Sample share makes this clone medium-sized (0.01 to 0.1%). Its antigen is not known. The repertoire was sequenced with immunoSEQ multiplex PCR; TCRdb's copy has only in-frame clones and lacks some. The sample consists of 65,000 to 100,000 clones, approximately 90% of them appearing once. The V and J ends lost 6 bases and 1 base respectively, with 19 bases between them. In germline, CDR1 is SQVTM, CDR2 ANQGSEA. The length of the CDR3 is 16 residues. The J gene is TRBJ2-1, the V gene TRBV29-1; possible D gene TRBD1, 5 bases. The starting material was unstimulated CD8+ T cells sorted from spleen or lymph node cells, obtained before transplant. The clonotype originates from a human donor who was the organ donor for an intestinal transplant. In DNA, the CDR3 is TGCAGCGTGGAAAATCCACAGGCATCGTCCTACAATGAGCAGTTCTTC. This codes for CSVENPQASSYNEQFF.